This TCR beta chain was identified in a study of blood T cell repertoires in COVID-19. Study information: The United States, Italy and Spain were the sources of the acute and convalescent COVID-19 samples.

The V and J ends lost 7 bases and 2 bases, in that order; junction bases with no gene match: 6. The CDR3 runs to 15 residues. Per germline, CDR1 SNHLY and CDR2 FYNNEI. The authors' processing: Amplification of reference gene primers provided the estimated nucleated cell counts. Measured with immunoSEQ multiplex PCR; TCRdb has only the in-frame clones, and not every one. The V and J calls and the clone size are those of that table, but D and trimming were determined from the DNA. The sample lists under 300,000 clones; 82% were seen once. This sequence joins TRBV2 and TRBJ2-2, with 8 bases aligning to TRBD1. The TCR was taken from an elderly woman with active or convalescent COVID-19. The sequencing input was peripheral blood. In DNA, the CDR3 is TGTGCCAGCACGCAGGACAGGGCTAACACCGGGGAGCTGTTTTTT. As protein: CASTQDRANTGELFF.